What follows is one TCR beta chain and its context. Clones were sequenced by immunoSEQ multiplex PCR, and TCRdb holds only the in-frame ones, with some missing. The profile shows approximately 210,000 clones, about 88% of them singletons. This sample is part of a study of blood T cell repertoires in COVID-19. The CDR3 totals 14 residues. Germline V lookup: CDR1 LNHDA, CDR2 SQIVND (reference sequence). V lost 6 bases, J lost 1 base, and 10 bases lay in between. The sequenced material came from peripheral blood. This TCR was sampled from a man between 70 and 80 years old with acute or convalescent COVID-19. The J gene is TRBJ1-3, the V gene TRBV19; tentatively, D is TRBD1 (5 bases). In DNA, the CDR3 is TGTGCCAGTAGGTCCAGGGTGTCTGGAAACACCATATATTTT. This codes for CASRSRVSGNTIYF. Full variable domain (remainder filled in from reference TRBV19 and TRBJ1-3): DGGITQSPKYLFRKEGQNVTLSCEQNLNHDAMYWYRQDPGQGLRLIYYSQIVNDFQKGDIAEGYSVSREKKESFPLTVTSAQKNPTAFYLCASRSRVSGNTIYFGEGSWLTVV.